This TCR beta chain was captured in a study of cytomegalovirus exposure and HLA in healthy donors. Background on the study: Earlier, some 180 million T cells were analyzed, and some 120 million unique TCR beta sequences were found among them. Study outcomes and limitations: Beyond CMV serostatus, there was no information to go on about immune exposure. Within an earlier analysis, most TCR beta V segments proved productive either about 90% or about 30% of the time. Indistinguishable V segments, including TRBV6-2 and TRBV6-3, were excluded.

Use of 60 Vbeta and 13 Jbeta primers characterized the PCR. The method was immunoSEQ multiplex PCR; TCRdb's version includes in-frame clones alone and lacks a portion of them. Listed are fewer than 100,000 clones; 1.4% to 1.5% falls within the top ten. Germline CDR1 and CDR2: MNHEY and SMNVEV (reference sequence). The CDR3 contains 14 residues. Losses at the gene ends were 6 bases for V and 5 bases for J; bases not matched to a gene: 8. A note on this clone: The target antigen is unknown.

Material for sequencing was PBMCs. The chain employs TRBV27 and TRBJ2-7, with TRBD1 matching over 9 bases. This clonotype was sampled from a woman aged 60-70 years in good health and CMV-seronegative. The CDR3 nucleotides read TGTGCCAGCAGGAAACAGGGGGCAAGCGACGAGCAGTACTTC. Encoded protein: CASRKQGASDEQYF.